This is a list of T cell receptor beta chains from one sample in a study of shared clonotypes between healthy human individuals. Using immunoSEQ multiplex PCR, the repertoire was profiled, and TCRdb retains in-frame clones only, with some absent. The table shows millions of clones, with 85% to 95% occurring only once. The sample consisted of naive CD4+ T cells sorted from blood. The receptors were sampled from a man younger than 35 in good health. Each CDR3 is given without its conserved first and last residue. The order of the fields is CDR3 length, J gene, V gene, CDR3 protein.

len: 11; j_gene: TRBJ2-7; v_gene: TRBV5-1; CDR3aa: ASSSGTGYEQY
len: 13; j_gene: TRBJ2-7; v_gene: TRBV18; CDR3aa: ASSPHPRLPYEQY
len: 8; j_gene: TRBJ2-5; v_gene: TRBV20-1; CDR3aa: SAIEETQY
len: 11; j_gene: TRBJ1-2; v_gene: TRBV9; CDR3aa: ASSVAEEYGYT
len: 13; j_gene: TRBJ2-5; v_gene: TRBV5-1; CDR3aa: ASSLGGAGRLTQY
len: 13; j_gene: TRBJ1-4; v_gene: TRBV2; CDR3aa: ASSEIGATNEKLF
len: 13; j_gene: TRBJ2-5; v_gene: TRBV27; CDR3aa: ASSLQGTPQETQY
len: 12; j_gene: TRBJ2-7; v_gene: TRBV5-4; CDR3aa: ASSYDLGSYEQY
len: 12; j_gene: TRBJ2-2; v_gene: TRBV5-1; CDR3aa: ASSLVEISGELF
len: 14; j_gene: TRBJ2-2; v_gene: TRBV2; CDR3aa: ASSLEPGQGSGELF
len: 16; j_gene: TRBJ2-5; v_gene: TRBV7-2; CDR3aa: ASSLRGWTSGSGETQY
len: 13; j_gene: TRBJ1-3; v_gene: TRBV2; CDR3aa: ASSEDAVSGNTIY